This is a list of T cell receptor beta chains from one sample in a study of radiotherapy plus CTLA-4 blockade in lung cancer. TCRdb keeps only in-frame clones here, not all; method: immunoSEQ multiplex PCR. Of approximately 97,000 clones in the sample, about 80% were seen once. Sequences were derived from peripheral blood, sampled from a patient treated with radiotherapy plus ipilimumab. The receptors originated from a human donor with non-small cell lung cancer who had stable disease on radiotherapy plus ipilimumab. Both conserved end residues are part of each CDR3. The D gene is left open where the match is weak. Size values are once, few and many counts, or a class for expanded clones, and some rows have none.

J	size	D	V	DNA	CDR3
TRBJ1-2	NA	TRBD1	TRBV5-6	TGTGCCAGCAGCTTGGGCAGGGGGTTGGATGGCTACACCTTC	CASSLGRGLDGYTF
TRBJ1-5	few	NA	TRBV7-2	TGTGCCAGCAGCTCCGGGTCTGGGGGGCCCCAGCATTTT	CASSSGSGGPQHF
TRBJ2-1	NA	TRBD2	TRBV19	TGTGCCAGTAGTATACATAGCGGGAGGGCCAATGAGCAGTTCTTC	CASSIHSGRANEQFF
TRBJ2-3	NA	NA	TRBV7-8	TGTGCCAGCAGCTTAGGTCGTAAACCGACAGATACGCAGTATTTT	CASSLGRKPTDTQYF
TRBJ2-1	NA	NA	TRBV19	TGTGCCAGTAGTATAGCGGGAGTGTCGAATGAGCAGTTCTTC	CASSIAGVSNEQFF
TRBJ2-7	few	NA	TRBV28	TGTGCCAGCAGTACACAGGGACACCCTACGTTCGAGCAGTACTTC	CASSTQGHPTFEQYF
TRBJ2-7	NA	NA	TRBV5-6	TGTGCCAGCAGCTTTGGTGACATAAACTACGAGCAGTACTTC	CASSFGDINYEQYF
TRBJ1-6	NA	NA	TRBV19	TGTGCCAGTAGTATACTTGGGGGAACCTATAATTCACCCCTCCACTTT	CASSILGGTYNSPLHF
TRBJ2-7	NA	NA	TRBV30	TGTGCCTGGGGCAGCTACGAGCAGTACTTC	CAWGSYEQYF
TRBJ2-5	NA	TRBD1	TRBV7-9	TGTGCCAGCAGCACAGGACAGGCCCCGGGGGAGACCCAGTACTTC	CASSTGQAPGETQYF
TRBJ2-2	NA	NA	TRBV7-2	TGTGCCAGCAGCTCGACACTTGCCGGGGAGCTGTTTTTT	CASSSTLAGELFF
TRBJ2-2	NA	NA	TRBV9	TGTGCCAGCACCCTCCGGGGTGACACCGGGGAGCTGTTTTTT	CASTLRGDTGELFF
TRBJ1-5	few	NA	TRBV9	TGTGCCAGCAGCGTAGGGGAGGGGAACGTACAGCCCCAGCATTTT	CASSVGEGNVQPQHF
TRBJ1-1	NA	TRBD1	TRBV4-1	TGCGCCAGCAGCCTCTCGGGACAGGGGAGCACTGAAGCTTTCTTT	CASSLSGQGSTEAFF
TRBJ1-1	NA	NA	TRBV25-1	TGTGCCAGCAGCAAACAAGAGAACACTGAAGCTTTCTTT	CASSKQENTEAFF
TRBJ1-1	NA	NA	TRBV28	TGTGCCAGCAGTAAAAGGGGGAACACTGAAGCTTTCTTT	CASSKRGNTEAFF
TRBJ2-2	NA	NA	TRBV5-6	TGTGCCAGCAGCGGCCGCGGGGCCACCGGGGAGCTGTTTTTT	CASSGRGATGELFF
TRBJ2-5	NA	TRBD1	TRBV5-1	TGCGCCAGCAGCACGTCCGGGACAGGGGTTGAGACCCAGTACTTC	CASSTSGTGVETQYF
TRBJ2-7	NA	TRBD2	TRBV7-2	TGTGCCAGCAGCGCGACTAGCGGGAGGGGAATCAACGAGCAGTACTTC	CASSATSGRGINEQYF
TRBJ1-2	NA	NA	TRBV5-4	TGTGCCAGCAGCAATGGGGGGGCAGGATTCTATGGCTACACCTTC	CASSNGGAGFYGYTF
TRBJ2-5	NA	NA	TRBV18	TGTGCCAGCTCACCACCGGGGGAGACCCAGTACTTC	CASSPPGETQYF
TRBJ2-7	NA	NA	TRBV11-2	TGTGCCAGCAGCTTAGGAGGCGTCGGGGGAGAACCCTACGAGCAGTACTTC	CASSLGGVGGEPYEQYF
TRBJ2-7	NA	NA	TRBV11-2	TGTGCCAGCAGCTTAGGGCAGCAGCCTACCTACGAGCAGTACTTC	CASSLGQQPTYEQYF
TRBJ1-1	NA	NA	TRBV2	TGTGCCAGTGGTCTTACAGGGCTACACACTGAAGCTTTCTTT	CASGLTGLHTEAFF
TRBJ1-1	NA	NA	TRBV20-1	TGCAGTGCTAGACCGGGGACTGAAGCTTTCTTT	CSARPGTEAFF
TRBJ1-3	NA	NA	TRBV30	TGTGCCTACCCGGGGTCTGGAAACACCATATATTTT	CAYPGSGNTIYF
TRBJ2-2	NA	NA	TRBV11-2	TGTGCCAGCAGCTTAGTCCCGGGGGCGGGCACCGGGGAGCTGTTTTTT	CASSLVPGAGTGELFF
TRBJ2-5	once	TRBD1	TRBV5-1	TGCGCCAGCAGCGGTGGGACAGGGGGATTAGTGACCCAGTACTTC	CASSGGTGGLVTQYF
TRBJ1-3	few	NA	TRBV9	TGTGCCAGCAGCGTAGTGGACTCATCCTCCTCTGGAAACACCATATATTTT	CASSVVDSSSSGNTIYF
TRBJ1-2	NA	NA	TRBV6-1	TGTGCCAGCAGTGATCTTCCCTCTTTCTACACCTTC	CASSDLPSFYTF
TRBJ2-5	once	NA	TRBV10-3	TGTGCCATCAGTGAGGGGGAGGAGACCCAGTACTTC	CAISEGEETQYF
TRBJ1-6	once	NA	TRBV2	TGTGCCAGCAGTGCCGGGCAGACCTCCTATAATTCACCCCTCCACTTT	CASSAGQTSYNSPLHF
TRBJ1-2	NA	NA	TRBV27	TGTGCCAGCACTTCACTCGGGACGTCTAACTATGGCTACACCTTC	CASTSLGTSNYGYTF
TRBJ2-5	NA	NA	TRBV2	TGTGCCAGCAGTGGGAAGGGTTTCCTTAGAGAGACCCAGTACTTC	CASSGKGFLRETQYF
TRBJ2-7	NA	NA	TRBV7-9	TGTGCCAGCAGCCCGACGGAGTCCTACGAGCAGTACTTC	CASSPTESYEQYF
TRBJ2-2	NA	TRBD1	TRBV28	TGTGCCAGCAGTTTAGGGGGACAGACAAACACCGGGGAGCTGTTTTTT	CASSLGGQTNTGELFF
TRBJ1-5	NA	TRBD1	TRBV6-1	TGTGCCAGCAGTGAAGGGGGGACAGGGATGGGACAGCCCCAGCATTTT	CASSEGGTGMGQPQHF
TRBJ2-2	NA	TRBD1	TRBV18	TGTGCCAGCTCACGCGGGACAGGGAAAAACACCGGGGAGCTGTTTTTT	CASSRGTGKNTGELFF
TRBJ2-1	NA	NA	TRBV4-1	TGCGCCAGCAGCCAAGAGCGGCAACCGAGCTCCTACAATGAGCAGTTCTTC	CASSQERQPSSYNEQFF
TRBJ2-6	NA	NA	TRBV7-2	TGTGCCAGCAGTCCGCGGGCCAACGTCCTGACTTTC	CASSPRANVLTF
TRBJ1-5	NA	NA	TRBV18	TGTGCCAGCTCACCTGGACCGCGCCTGAACAATCAGCCCCAGCATTTT	CASSPGPRLNNQPQHF
TRBJ2-1	NA	NA	TRBV10-1	TGCGCCAGCAGTGGGGACACTTTTTCAGGACGGTCTAGGCACAATGAGCAGTTCTTC	CASSGDTFSGRSRHNEQFF
TRBJ2-6	NA	NA	TRBV5-1	TGCGCCAGCAGCTTAGAAGGTAATGGGGCCAACGTCCTGACTTTC	CASSLEGNGANVLTF
TRBJ2-7	once	NA	TRBV27	TGTGCCAGCTTTGGGACACCAGGCGAGCAGTACTTC	CASFGTPGEQYF
TRBJ2-7	few	TRBD1	TRBV7-6	TGTGCCAGCAGCCCAGGGACAGACCCCTACGAGCAGTACTTC	CASSPGTDPYEQYF
TRBJ1-6	few	NA	TRBV7-2	TGTGCCAGCAGCTTCAGGCAGGTGGATTCACCCCTCCACTTT	CASSFRQVDSPLHF
TRBJ2-2	NA	NA	TRBV28	TGTGCCAGCGTATACAGGGACACCGGGGAGCTGTTTTTT	CASVYRDTGELFF
TRBJ1-5	NA	NA	TRBV20-1	TGCAGTGCTTCGCCCGGTTGGCCCCAGCATTTT	CSASPGWPQHF
TRBJ2-7	few	TRBD2	TRBV15	TGTGCCACCAGCAGAGCCGGGACTACCTACGAGCAGTACTTC	CATSRAGTTYEQYF
TRBJ1-1	NA	NA	TRBV7-3	TGTGCCAGCAGCCTAGACCCCCCTCGTCGCTTGGGAACTGAAGCTTTCTTT	CASSLDPPRRLGTEAFF
TRBJ2-4	NA	TRBD2	TRBV29-1	TGCAGCGTGGCTAGCGGGGGGAAGGGAAACATTCAGTACTTC	CSVASGGKGNIQYF
TRBJ1-1	few	NA	TRBV2	TGTGCCAGCGGGGACGTGGTGGGGGGGAACACTGAAGCTTTCTTT	CASGDVVGGNTEAFF
TRBJ2-2	NA	NA	TRBV4-1	TGCGCCAGCAGCCGGGAGGTAGCGGCGAACACCGGGGAGCTGTTTTTT	CASSREVAANTGELFF
TRBJ2-1	NA	NA	TRBV2	TGTGCCAGCAGCCGAAATACCCCGGAAAGTTTCAACAATGAGCAGTTCTTC	CASSRNTPESFNNEQFF
TRBJ2-1	NA	TRBD2	TRBV10-3	TGTGCCATCAGTGCTCTAGCGGGGGTAGTTGAAAATGAGCAGTTCTTC	CAISALAGVVENEQFF